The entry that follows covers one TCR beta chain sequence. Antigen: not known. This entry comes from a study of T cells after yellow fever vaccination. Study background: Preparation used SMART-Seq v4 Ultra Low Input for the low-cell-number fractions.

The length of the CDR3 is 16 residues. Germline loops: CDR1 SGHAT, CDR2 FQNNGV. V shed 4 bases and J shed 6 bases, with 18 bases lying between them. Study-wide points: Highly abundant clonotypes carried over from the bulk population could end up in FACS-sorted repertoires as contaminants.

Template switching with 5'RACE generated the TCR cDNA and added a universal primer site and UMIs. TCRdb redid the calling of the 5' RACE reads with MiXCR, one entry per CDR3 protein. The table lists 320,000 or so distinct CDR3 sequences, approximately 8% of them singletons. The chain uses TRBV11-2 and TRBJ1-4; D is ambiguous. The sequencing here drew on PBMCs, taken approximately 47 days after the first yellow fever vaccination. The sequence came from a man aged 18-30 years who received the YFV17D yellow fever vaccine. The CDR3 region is CASSSSPPGRHEKLFF. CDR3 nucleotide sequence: TGTGCCAGCAGCTCCTCGCCCCCCGGGCGCCATGAAAAACTGTTTTTT.